The T cell receptor beta chain under discussion was sequenced for a study of cytomegalovirus exposure and HLA in healthy donors. The primer mix had 60 Vbeta and 13 Jbeta primers. Authors' methods: An analysis performed later counted around 86 million unique TCR beta chains (around 10 million of them shared). TCRdb keeps only in-frame clones here, not all; method: immunoSEQ multiplex PCR. The DNA was the basis for D and trimming; V, J and clone size are from that table. Of about 130,000 clones in the sample, about 80% were seen once. The CDR3 extends over 14 amino acids. V shed 3 bases and J 4 bases; nucleotides not matched to a gene: 3. From germline, CDR1 is PRHDT and CDR2 FYEKMQ (reference sequence). General observations from the study: A later analysis revealed that TCR association rates differed between HLA loci, peaking at DRB1 and bottoming out at HLA-C.

About this clone: Its antigen remains unknown.

The sample consisted of PBMCs. This sequence originates from a man younger than 40 in good health and CMV-seronegative. The chain carries TRBV13 and TRBJ1-5; 7 bases agree with TRBD1. CDR3 coding DNA: TGTGCCAGCAGCTTTTCAGGGGGTAATCAGCCCCAGCATTTT. It specifies CASSFSGGNQPQHF.